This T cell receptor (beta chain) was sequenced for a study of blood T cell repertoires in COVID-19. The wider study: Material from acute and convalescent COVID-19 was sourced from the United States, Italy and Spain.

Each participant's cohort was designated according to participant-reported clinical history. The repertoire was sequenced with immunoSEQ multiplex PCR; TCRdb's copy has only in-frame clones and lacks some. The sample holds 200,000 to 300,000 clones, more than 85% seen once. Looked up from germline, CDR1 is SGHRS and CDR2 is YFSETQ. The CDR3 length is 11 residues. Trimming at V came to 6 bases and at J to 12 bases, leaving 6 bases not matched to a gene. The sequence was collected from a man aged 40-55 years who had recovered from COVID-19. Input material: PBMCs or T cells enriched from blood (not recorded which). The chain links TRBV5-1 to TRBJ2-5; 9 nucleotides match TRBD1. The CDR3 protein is CASNRDREEYF. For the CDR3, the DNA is TGCGCCAGCAACCGGGACAGGGAGGAGTACTTC.